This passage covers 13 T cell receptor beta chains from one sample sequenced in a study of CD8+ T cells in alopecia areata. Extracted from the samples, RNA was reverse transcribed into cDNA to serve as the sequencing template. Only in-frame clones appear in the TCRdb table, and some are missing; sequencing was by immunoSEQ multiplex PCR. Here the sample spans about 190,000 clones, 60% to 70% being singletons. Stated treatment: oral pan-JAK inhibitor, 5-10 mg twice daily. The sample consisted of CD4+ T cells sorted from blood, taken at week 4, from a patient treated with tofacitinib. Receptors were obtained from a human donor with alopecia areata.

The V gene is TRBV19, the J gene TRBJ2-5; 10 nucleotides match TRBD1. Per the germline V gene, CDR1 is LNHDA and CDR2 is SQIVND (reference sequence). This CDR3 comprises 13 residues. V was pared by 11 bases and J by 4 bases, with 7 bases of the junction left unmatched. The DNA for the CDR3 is TGTGCCCGCCGTGACAGGGGGCTAGAGACCCAGTACTTC. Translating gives CARRDRGLETQYF.

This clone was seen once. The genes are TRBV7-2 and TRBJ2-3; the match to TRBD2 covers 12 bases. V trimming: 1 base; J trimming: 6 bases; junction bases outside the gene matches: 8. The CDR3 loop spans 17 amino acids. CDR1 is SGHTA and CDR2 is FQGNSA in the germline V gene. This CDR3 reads CASSLDRASGRVDTQYF. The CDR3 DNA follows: TGTGCCAGCAGCTTAGATCGGGCTAGCGGGAGGGTTGATACGCAGTATTTT.

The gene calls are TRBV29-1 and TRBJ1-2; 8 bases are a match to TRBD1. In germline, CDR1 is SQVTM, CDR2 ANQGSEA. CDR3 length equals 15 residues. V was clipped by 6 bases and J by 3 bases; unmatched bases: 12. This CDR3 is CSVRTPGQGDYGYTF. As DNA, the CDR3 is TGCAGCGTCCGCACCCCTGGACAGGGAGACTATGGCTACACCTTC.

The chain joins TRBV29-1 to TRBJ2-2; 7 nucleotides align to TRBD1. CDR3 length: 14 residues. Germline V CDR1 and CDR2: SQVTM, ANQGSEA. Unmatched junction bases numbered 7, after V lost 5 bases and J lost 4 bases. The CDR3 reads CSVRRDRATGELFF. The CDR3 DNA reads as TGCAGCGTTCGTAGAGACAGGGCCACCGGGGAGCTGTTTTTT.

CDR3 in DNA: TGTGCCAGCAGCCTAGTCGGGAACGAGCAGTACTTC. Its translation is CASSLVGNEQYF. V usage is TRBV7-9 and J usage is TRBJ2-7; tentative D call: TRBD2 (5 bases). The CDR3 has 12 residues. The V and J ends lost 5 bases and 5 bases respectively, with 10 bases between them. Germline values: CDR1 SEHNR, CDR2 FQNEAQ (reference sequence).

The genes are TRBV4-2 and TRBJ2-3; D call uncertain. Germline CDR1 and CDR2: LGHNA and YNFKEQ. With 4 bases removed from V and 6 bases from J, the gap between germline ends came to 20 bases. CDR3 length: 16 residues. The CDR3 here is CASSLRLLPPSDTQYF. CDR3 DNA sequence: TGTGCCAGCAGCCTTCGGCTTCTACCCCCTTCGGATACGCAGTATTTT.

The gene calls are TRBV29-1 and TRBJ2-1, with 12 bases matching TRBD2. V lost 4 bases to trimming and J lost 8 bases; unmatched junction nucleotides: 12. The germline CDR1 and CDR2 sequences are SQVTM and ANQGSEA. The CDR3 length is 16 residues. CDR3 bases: TGCAGCGTTGCCCAGACTAGCGGGAGCTACCGGGATGAGCAGTTCTTC. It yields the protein CSVAQTSGSYRDEQFF.

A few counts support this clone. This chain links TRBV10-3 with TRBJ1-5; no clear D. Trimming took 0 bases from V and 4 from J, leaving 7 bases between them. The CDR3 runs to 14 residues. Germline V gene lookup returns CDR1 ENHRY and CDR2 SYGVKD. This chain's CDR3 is CAISESGGNQPQHF. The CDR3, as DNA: TGTGCCATCAGTGAGTCGGGAGGGAATCAGCCCCAGCATTTT.

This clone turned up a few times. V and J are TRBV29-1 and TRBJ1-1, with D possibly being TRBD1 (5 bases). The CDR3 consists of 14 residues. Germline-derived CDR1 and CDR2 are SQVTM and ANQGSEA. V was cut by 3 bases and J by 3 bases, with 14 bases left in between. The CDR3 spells CSVERGPGHTEAFF. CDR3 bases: TGCAGCGTTGAGAGAGGGCCAGGGCACACTGAAGCTTTCTTT.

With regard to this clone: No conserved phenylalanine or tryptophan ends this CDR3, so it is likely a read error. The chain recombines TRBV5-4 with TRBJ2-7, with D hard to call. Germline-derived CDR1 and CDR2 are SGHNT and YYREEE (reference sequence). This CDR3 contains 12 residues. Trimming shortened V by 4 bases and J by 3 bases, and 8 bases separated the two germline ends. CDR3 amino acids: CASSKMGYEQYL. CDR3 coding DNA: TGTGCCAGCAGCAAAATGGGCTACGAGCAGTACCTC.

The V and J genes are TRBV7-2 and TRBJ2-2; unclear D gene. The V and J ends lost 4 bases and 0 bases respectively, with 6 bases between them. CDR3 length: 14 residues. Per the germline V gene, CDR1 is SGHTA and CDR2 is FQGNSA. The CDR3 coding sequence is TGTGCCAGCAGCTACACAACGAACACCGGGGAGCTGTTTTTT. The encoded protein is CASSYTTNTGELFF.

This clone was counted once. CDR3 nucleotide sequence: TGCGCCAGCAGCTTGGGAATTGGCGGGAGGGCCGCAAAAGATGAGCAGTTCTTC. It translates to CASSLGIGGRAAKDEQFF. V is TRBV5-1 and J is TRBJ2-1; 9 nucleotides line up with TRBD2. The trim removed 0 bases at V and 8 bases at J, leaving 15 bases unmatched. The CDR3 has 18 residues. Germline V CDR1 and CDR2: SGHRS, YFSETQ.

The chain's CDR3 is CASSLRASGRAYEQYF. CDR3 nucleotide sequence: TGTGCCAGCAGTTTAAGGGCTAGCGGGAGGGCCTACGAGCAGTACTTC. The chain uses TRBV28 and TRBJ2-7, with 12 nucleotides matching TRBD2. The V gene end was trimmed by 2 bases and the J gene end by 2 bases; junction bases not matched to a gene: 4. This CDR3 is 16 amino acids long. Germline assignment: CDR1 MDHEN and CDR2 SYDVKM. The full variable domain, in which reference TRBV28 and TRBJ2-7 provide the parts outside the CDR3, is DVKVTQSSRYLVKRTGEKVFLECVQDMDHENMFWYRQDPGLGLRLIYFSYDVKMKEKGDIPEGYSVSREKKERFSLILESASTNQTSMYLCASSLRASGRAYEQYFGPGTRLTVT.